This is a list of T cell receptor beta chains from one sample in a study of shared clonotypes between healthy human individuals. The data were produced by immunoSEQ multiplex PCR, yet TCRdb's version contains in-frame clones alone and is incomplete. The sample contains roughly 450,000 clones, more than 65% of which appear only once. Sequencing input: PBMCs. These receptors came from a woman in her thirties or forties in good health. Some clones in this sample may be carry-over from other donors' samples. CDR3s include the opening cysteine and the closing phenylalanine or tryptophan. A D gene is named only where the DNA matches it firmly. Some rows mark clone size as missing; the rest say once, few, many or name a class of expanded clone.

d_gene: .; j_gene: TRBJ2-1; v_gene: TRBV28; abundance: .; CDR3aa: CASSFHPSGLNNEQFF; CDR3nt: TGTGCCAGCAGTTTTCATCCCAGCGGGCTGAACAATGAGCAGTTCTTC
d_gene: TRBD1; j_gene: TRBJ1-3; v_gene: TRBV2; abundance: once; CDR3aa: CASSEWDSIYF; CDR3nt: TGTGCCAGCAGTGAATGGGACAGCATATATTTT
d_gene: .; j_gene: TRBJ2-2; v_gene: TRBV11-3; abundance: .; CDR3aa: CASSPRVGGAGELFF; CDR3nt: TGTGCCAGCAGCCCCAGGGTGGGCGGCGCCGGGGAGCTGTTTTTT
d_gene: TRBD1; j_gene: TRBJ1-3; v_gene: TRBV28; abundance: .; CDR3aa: CASSWTGVNSGNTIYF; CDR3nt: TGTGCCAGCAGTTGGACAGGGGTCAACTCTGGAAACACCATATATTTT
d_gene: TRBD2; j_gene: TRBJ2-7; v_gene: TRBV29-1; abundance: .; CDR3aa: CSAMSSGYEQYF; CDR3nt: TGCAGCGCCATGTCTAGCGGCTACGAGCAGTACTTC
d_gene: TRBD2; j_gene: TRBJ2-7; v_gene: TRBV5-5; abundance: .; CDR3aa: CASSLFGSRLAGGEQYF; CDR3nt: TGTGCCAGCAGCCTCTTTGGTAGTAGACTAGCGGGAGGCGAGCAGTACTTC
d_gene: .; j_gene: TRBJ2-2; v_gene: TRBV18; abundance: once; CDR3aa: CASSPLGTGELFF; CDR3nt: TGTGCCAGCTCACCGTTGGGAACCGGGGAGCTGTTTTTT
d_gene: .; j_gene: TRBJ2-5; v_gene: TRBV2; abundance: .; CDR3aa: CASRPQETQYF; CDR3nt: TGTGCCAGCAGACCCCAAGAGACCCAGTACTTC
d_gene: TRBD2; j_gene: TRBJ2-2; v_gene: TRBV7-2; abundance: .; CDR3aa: CASSFPAGGSGELFF; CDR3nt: TGTGCCAGCAGCTTCCCAGCGGGAGGATCCGGGGAGCTGTTTTTT
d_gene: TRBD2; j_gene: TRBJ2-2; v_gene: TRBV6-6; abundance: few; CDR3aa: CASSSRTSANTGELFF; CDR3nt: TGTGCCAGCAGTTCTCGGACTAGCGCGAACACCGGGGAGCTGTTTTTT
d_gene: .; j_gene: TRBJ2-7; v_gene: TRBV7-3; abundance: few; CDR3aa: CASSSFGRVLPYEQYF; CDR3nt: TGTGCCAGCAGTTCATTCGGCAGGGTACTACCGTACGAGCAGTACTTC
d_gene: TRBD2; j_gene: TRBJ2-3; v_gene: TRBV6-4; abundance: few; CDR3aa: CASSESGTSADTQYF; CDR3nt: TGTGCCAGCAGTGAGAGTGGTACTAGCGCAGATACGCAGTATTTT
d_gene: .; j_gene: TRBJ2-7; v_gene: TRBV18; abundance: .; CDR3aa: CASSPIHREHEQYF; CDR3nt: TGTGCCAGCTCACCGATCCACAGGGAACACGAGCAGTACTTC
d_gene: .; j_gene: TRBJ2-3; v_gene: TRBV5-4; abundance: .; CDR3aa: CASSRSLSSGADTQYF; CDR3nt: TGTGCCAGCAGCCGGAGCCTATCGTCTGGTGCAGATACGCAGTATTTT
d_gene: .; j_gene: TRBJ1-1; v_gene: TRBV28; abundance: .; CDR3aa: CASSPKGYNTEAFF; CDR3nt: TGTGCCAGCAGTCCAAAGGGATATAACACTGAAGCTTTCTTT
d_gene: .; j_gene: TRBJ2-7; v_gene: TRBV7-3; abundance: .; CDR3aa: CASSLGGVGGEQYF; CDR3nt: TGTGCCAGCAGCTTAGGGGGAGTTGGTGGTGAGCAGTACTTC
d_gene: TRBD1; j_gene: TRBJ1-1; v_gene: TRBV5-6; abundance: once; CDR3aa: CASSSRRTGNTEAFF; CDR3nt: TGTGCCAGCAGCTCTCGGAGGACAGGGAACACTGAAGCTTTCTTT
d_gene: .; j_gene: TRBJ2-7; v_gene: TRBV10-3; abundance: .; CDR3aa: CAISDTEGGYEQYF; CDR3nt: TGTGCCATCAGTGATACAGAGGGCGGGTACGAGCAGTACTTC
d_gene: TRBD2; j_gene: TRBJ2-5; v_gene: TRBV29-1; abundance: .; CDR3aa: CSPKVFGTSGSSEETQYF; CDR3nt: TGCAGCCCAAAGGTGTTTGGGACTAGCGGGAGTTCTGAAGAGACCCAGTACTTC
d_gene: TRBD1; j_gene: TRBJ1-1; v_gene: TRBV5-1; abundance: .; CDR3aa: CASRLQGVNTEAFF; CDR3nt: TGCGCCAGCAGGTTACAGGGGGTGAACACTGAAGCTTTCTTT
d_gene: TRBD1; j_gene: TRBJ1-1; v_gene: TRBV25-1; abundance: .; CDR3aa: CASSELQGAWTEAFF; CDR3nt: TGTGCCAGCAGTGAACTACAGGGGGCGTGGACTGAAGCTTTCTTT
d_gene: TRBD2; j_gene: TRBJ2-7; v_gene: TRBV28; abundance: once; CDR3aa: CASSFAGGPYEQYF; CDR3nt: TGTGCCAGCAGTTTTGCGGGGGGGCCCTACGAGCAGTACTTC
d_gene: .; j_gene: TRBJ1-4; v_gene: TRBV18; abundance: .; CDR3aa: CASSLNAREKLFF; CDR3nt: TGTGCCAGCTCACTTAACGCACGGGAAAAACTGTTTTTT